One and the same sample provided the 8 T cell receptor beta chains below, sequenced in a study of graft-versus-host responses after intestinal transplantation (dated by TCRdb to about 2021). The time point label, as the study defines it: cells obtained before transplantation from donor or recipient. What these receptors recognize is not known. The library was generated by the immunoSEQ multiplex PCR assay. TCRdb limited this immuneACCESS table to in-frame rearrangements with V and J called. A share of clones is missing; checked studies link under half to unresolved V genes, and the rest is unexplained. The sample table holds more than 65,000 clones, of which just under 95% were seen once. The biggest ten clones account for approximately 0.4% of the sample. This material consisted of unstimulated CD8+ T cells sorted from spleen or lymph node cells, taken before transplant. The receptors were sampled from a human donor who was the organ donor for an intestinal transplant.

This clone is a singleton in its sample. The chain employs TRBV4-1 and TRBJ1-1; 11 bases map to TRBD1. The germline gives CDR1 MGHRA, CDR2 YSYEKL. The CDR3 runs to 14 residues. V was clipped by 4 bases and J by 4 bases; unmatched bases: 2. The CDR3 loop reads CASSRGTGGTEAFF. The CDR3 coding sequence is TGCGCCAGCAGCCGAGGGACAGGGGGCACTGAAGCTTTCTTT.

The chain uses TRBV4-1 and TRBJ2-7; D may be TRBD2 (7 bases). V dropped 4 bases and J dropped 5 bases, with 15 bases sitting between them. This CDR3 region has 14 residues. Germline values: CDR1 MGHRA, CDR2 YSYEKL. The CDR3 DNA sequence: TGCGCCAGCAGCCGGGGGGGGCGTGGAGACGAGCAGTACTTC. It encodes CASSRGGRGDEQYF.

The chain carries TRBV27 and TRBJ1-2, with D possibly TRBD1 on 5 matching bases. V lost 6 bases and J lost 3, with 8 bases in between. Germline V gene sequence: CDR1 MNHEY, CDR2 SMNVEV (reference sequence). CDR3 length equals 12 residues. CDR3 nucleotide sequence: TGTGCCAGCAGCGACAGCCACTATGGCTACACCTTC. This encodes CASSDSHYGYTF.

This chain links TRBV11-2 with TRBJ1-2; D unresolved. The germline V gene has CDR1 SGHAT and CDR2 FQNNGV. Deletions cut 3 bases from V and 5 bases from J, with 7 bases between. The CDR3 has 12 amino acids. For the CDR3, the DNA is TGTGCCAGCAGCTTTTCAGAATATGGCTACACCTTC. This sequence encodes CASSFSEYGYTF.

The genes are TRBV7-8 and TRBJ1-5; 7 nucleotides agree with TRBD1. Looked up from germline, CDR1 is SGHVS and CDR2 is FQNEAQ. The CDR3 loop spans 15 amino acids. Trimming cost V 5 bases and J 0 bases; bases outside gene matches: 4. The CDR3 DNA sequence: TGTGCCAGCAGCCCCGGGACAGATAGCAATCAGCCCCAGCATTTT. This encodes CASSPGTDSNQPQHF.

V is TRBV27 and J is TRBJ2-7, with D maybe TRBD2 (5 bases). V was cut by 3 bases and J by 2 bases, with 8 bases left in between. The CDR3 sequence is 13 residues long. The germline CDR1 and CDR2 sequences are MNHEY and SMNVEV (reference sequence). CDR3 sequence: CASSFSSPYEQYF. In nucleotides, the CDR3 is TGTGCCAGCAGTTTCTCTAGCCCCTACGAGCAGTACTTC.

V gene TRBV4-1 combines with J gene TRBJ1-1; TRBD1 might be the D (5 bases). CDR1 is MGHRA and CDR2 is YSYEKL in the germline V gene. There are 13 residues in the CDR3. V lost 3 bases, J lost 11 bases, and 16 bases lay in between. CDR3 coding DNA: TGCGCCAGCAGCCAGGCTCGGGGTCGGGGGGCTTTCTTT. Its translation is CASSQARGRGAFF.

There are a few counts of this clone. The chain couples TRBV7-2 to TRBJ2-7, with TRBD2 identical over 10 bases. Germline V lookup: CDR1 SGHTA, CDR2 FQGNSA. J gave up 2 bases and V 5 bases, and 6 bases lay outside the gene matches. This CDR3 is built from 15 residues. The CDR3 reads CASSPLAGVPYEQYF. CDR3 bases: TGTGCCAGCAGCCCCCTAGCGGGGGTCCCCTACGAGCAGTACTTC.